Following are 6 T cell receptor beta chains from one sample sequenced in a study of vaccination effects on CD4 cells after COVID-19. Sequencing used immunoSEQ multiplex PCR; TCRdb keeps in-frame clones, though not all of them. The sample contains around 75,000 clones, under 85% of which appear only once. These receptors' antigens are unknown. Antigen-specific CD4+ T cells expanded by the ViraFEST assay with viral peptide pools were then sequenced. Isolating CD4+ T cells followed ten to eleven days of culture. This person's SARS-CoV-2 infection, confirmed by PCR, occurred between March and December 2020. This specimen was CD4+ T cells from PBMCs cultured with HIV peptides, taken before COVID-19 vaccination. Subset noted: HIV-1 Nef peptide pool negative control/reference culture. The receptors originated from a human donor who had a prior SARS-CoV-2 infection.

With respect to this clone: Sequence at one end of the junction differs from germline and may be a read error. This chain uses TRBV5-8 with TRBJ2-3; D unresolved. The CDR3 runs to 13 residues. CDR1 SGHTS and CDR2 YDEGEE come from the germline V gene. CDR3 protein: CASRLPPTDTQYF. Written as DNA, the CDR3 is TGTGCCAGCCGCTTGCCCCCCACAGATACGCAGTATTTT.

This clone appeared a few times. The gene calls are TRBV7-9 and TRBJ2-3; tentatively, D is TRBD2 (6 bases). This CDR3 spans 16 amino acids. V gave up 1 base and J gave up 1 base, with 12 bases separating them. Germline CDR1 reads SEHNR; CDR2 reads FQNEAQ (reference sequence). CDR3 bases: TGTGCCAGCAGCTTAGGAGCTAGCGTAGGCACAGATACGCAGTATTTT. It encodes CASSLGASVGTDTQYF.

This clone was seen only a few times. The chain recombines TRBV7-9 with TRBJ1-2, with TRBD1 matching 11 bases. Per germline, CDR1 SEHNR and CDR2 FQNEAQ (reference sequence). With 5 bases clipped from V and 4 bases from J, the junction kept 12 bases outside the gene matches. The CDR3 is made up of 17 amino acids. CDR3 DNA: TGTGCCAGCAGCCCGACCTTGAGGACAGGGGGCGTCTATGGCTACACCTTC. This encodes CASSPTLRTGGVYGYTF.

This clone was seen a few times. The V call is TRBV9, the J call TRBJ2-1; D gene uncertain. V gave up 0 bases and J gave up 2 bases, with 12 bases separating them. The germline V gene has CDR1 SGDLS and CDR2 YYNGEE. The CDR3 runs to 16 residues. In DNA form, the CDR3 reads TGTGCCAGCAGCGTAGCCCCGCAAGCCGCCTACAATGAGCAGTTCTTC. Translating gives CASSVAPQAAYNEQFF.

The chain uses TRBV5-5 and TRBJ1-1, with TRBD1 matching 11 bases. The CDR3 is made up of 14 amino acids. CDR1 and CDR2 from the germline V gene are SGHKS and YYEKEE (reference sequence). V lost 4 bases to trimming and J lost 7 bases; unmatched junction nucleotides: 6. The CDR3 nucleotides are TGTGCCAGCAGCGGGACAGGGGGTGTAATTGAAGCTTTCTTT. Translation: CASSGTGGVIEAFF. The complete variable domain, with remaining parts taken from reference TRBV5-5 and TRBJ1-1, reads DAGVTQSPTHLIKTRGQQVTLRCSPISGHKSVSWYQQVLGQGPQFIFQYYEKEERGRGNFPDRFSARQFPNYSSELNVNALLLGDSALYLCASSGTGGVIEAFFGQGTRLTVV.

The chain couples TRBV2 to TRBJ2-5; 8 bases are shared with TRBD2. The J segment lost 2 bases and the V segment lost 4 bases, leaving 9 bases of the junction unmatched. The CDR3 has 16 amino acids. Germline V gives CDR1 SNHLY, CDR2 FYNNEI. In nucleotides, the CDR3 is TGTGCCAGCAGTGCTCTGGTGACTAGCGCACAAGAGACCCAGTACTTC. Its protein product is CASSALVTSAQETQYF.